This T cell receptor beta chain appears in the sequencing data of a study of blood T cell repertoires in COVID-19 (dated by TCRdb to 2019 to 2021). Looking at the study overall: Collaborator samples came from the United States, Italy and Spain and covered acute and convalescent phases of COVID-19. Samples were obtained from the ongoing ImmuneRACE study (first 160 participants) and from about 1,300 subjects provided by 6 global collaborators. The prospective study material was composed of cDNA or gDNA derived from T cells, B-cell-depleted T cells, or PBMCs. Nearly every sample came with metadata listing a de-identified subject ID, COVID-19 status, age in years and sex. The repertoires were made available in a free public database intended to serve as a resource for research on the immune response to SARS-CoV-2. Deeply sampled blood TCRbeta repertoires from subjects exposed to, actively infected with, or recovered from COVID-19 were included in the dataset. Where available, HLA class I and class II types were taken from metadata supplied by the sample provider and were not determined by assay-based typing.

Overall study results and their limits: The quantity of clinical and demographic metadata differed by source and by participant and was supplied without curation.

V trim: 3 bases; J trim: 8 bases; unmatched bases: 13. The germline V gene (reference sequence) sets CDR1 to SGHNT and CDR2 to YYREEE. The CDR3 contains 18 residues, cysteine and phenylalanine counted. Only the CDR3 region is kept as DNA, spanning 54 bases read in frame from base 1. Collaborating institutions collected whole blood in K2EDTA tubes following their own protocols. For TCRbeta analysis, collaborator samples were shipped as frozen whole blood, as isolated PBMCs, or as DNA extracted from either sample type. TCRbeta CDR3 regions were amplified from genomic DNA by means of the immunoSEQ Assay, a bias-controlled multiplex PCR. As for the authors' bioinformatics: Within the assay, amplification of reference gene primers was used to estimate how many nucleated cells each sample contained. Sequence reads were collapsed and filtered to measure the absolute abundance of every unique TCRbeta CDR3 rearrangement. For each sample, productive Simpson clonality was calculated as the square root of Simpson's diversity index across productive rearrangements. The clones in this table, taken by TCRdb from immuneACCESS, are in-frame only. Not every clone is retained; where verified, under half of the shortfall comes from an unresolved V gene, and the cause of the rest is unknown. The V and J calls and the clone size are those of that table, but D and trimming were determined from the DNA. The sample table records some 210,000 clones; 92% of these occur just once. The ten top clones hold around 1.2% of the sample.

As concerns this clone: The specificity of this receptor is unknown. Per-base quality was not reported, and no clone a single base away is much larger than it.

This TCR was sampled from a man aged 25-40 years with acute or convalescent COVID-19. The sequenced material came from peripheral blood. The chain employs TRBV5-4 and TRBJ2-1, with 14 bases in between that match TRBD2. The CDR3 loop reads CASSYRPGLAGVGHEQFF. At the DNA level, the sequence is TGTGCCAGCAGCTACCGCCCGGGACTAGCGGGAGTAGGACATGAGCAGTTCTTC.